These 20 T cell receptor beta chains share one sample of origin, sequenced in a study of Tregs in tolerant kidney transplant recipients. Produced via immunoSEQ multiplex PCR; TCRdb's table is partial and in-frame only. The repertoire holds 70,000 to 95,000 clones, with approximately 90% as singletons. Sequences were derived from Tregs from blood, sampled before the transplant. Receptors were obtained from a human donor who received a combined kidney and bone marrow transplant.

This rearrangement joins TRBV25-1 to TRBJ2-7, with 11 bases identical to TRBD2. Germline CDR1 reads MGHDK; CDR2 reads SYGVNS. The CDR3 is 16 amino acids. V trimming: 0 bases; J trimming: 1 base; junction bases outside the gene matches: 2. The CDR3 DNA is TGTGCCAGCAGTGAATATACTAGCGGGAGATCCTACGAGCAGTACTTC. It specifies CASSEYTSGRSYEQYF.

Notes on this clone: The same CDR3 can be traced to other DNA sequences in this sample. The chain combines TRBV7-2 with TRBJ2-5, with D perhaps matching TRBD1 or TRBD2 (6 bases each). Trimming pared 0 bases from V and 4 bases from J, leaving 12 bases between. CDR1 is SGHTA, CDR2 FQGNSA, per germline. This CDR3 is 15 amino acids long. The CDR3 reads CASSLAAGEVETQYF. The CDR3 nucleotides read TGTGCCAGCAGCTTAGCGGCAGGGGAGGTAGAGACCCAGTACTTC.

The V and J genes are TRBV7-2 and TRBJ2-2; 8 bases fit TRBD1. With V trimmed by 8 bases and J by 0 bases, 5 bases remained unmatched. The CDR3 runs 15 residues. The germline CDR1 and CDR2 sequences are SGHTA and FQGNSA. DNA of the CDR3: TGTGCCAGCCGCCGGGACAGGTCGAACACCGGGGAGCTGTTTTTT. It yields the protein CASRRDRSNTGELFF.

The genes are TRBV6-1 and TRBJ1-2; TRBD1 aligns across 7 bases. The CDR3 is 11 residues long. CDR1 is MNHNS and CDR2 is SASEGT in the germline V gene. J was trimmed by 8 bases and V by 7 bases; bases with no gene match: 4. CDR3 sequence: CASTQGGGYTF. The DNA for the CDR3 is TGTGCCAGCACGCAGGGGGGCGGCTACACCTTC.

The sample holds one count of this clone. The chain employs TRBV19 and TRBJ2-5; 7 nucleotides match TRBD1. This CDR3 has 14 amino acids. The ends lost 5 bases at V and 2 bases at J; junction bases unmatched: 5. CDR1 is LNHDA, CDR2 SQIVND, per germline (reference sequence). The CDR3 DNA is TGTGCCAGTAGTGTGACAGGGCAGCAAGAGACCCAGTACTTC. Residues: CASSVTGQQETQYF.

The chain has TRBV7-9 and TRBJ2-1; no clear D. CDR1 SEHNR and CDR2 FQNEAQ come from the germline V gene (reference sequence). The CDR3 has 16 residues. V was pared by 5 bases and J by 2 bases, with 16 bases between. CDR3 nucleotides: TGTGCCAGCAGCCTGGATCCGGTTCAACCCTACAATGAGCAGTTCTTC. Protein product: CASSLDPVQPYNEQFF.

Remarks on this clone: The same CDR3 arises from other DNA sequences in this sample as well. This chain connects TRBV5-1 to TRBJ2-7, with a tentative D call TRBD1 (6 bases). The CDR3 sequence is 13 residues long. Germline values: CDR1 SGHRS, CDR2 YFSETQ. V lost 6 bases, J lost 2 bases, and 12 bases lay in between. CDR3 bases: TGCGCCAGCACTGGGACACCGACCTACGAGCAGTACTTC. This encodes CASTGTPTYEQYF. Combining the CDR3 with reference TRBV5-1 and TRBJ2-7 gives the whole variable domain KAGVTQTPRYLIKTRGQQVTLSCSPISGHRSVSWYQQTPGQGLQFLFEYFSETQRNKGNFPGRFSGRQFSNSRSEMNVSTLELGDSALYLCASTGTPTYEQYFGPGTRLTVT.

The gene calls are TRBV5-1 and TRBJ1-3, with a tentative D call TRBD1 (6 bases). V gave up 4 bases and J gave up 4 bases, with 15 bases separating them. Germline V lookup: CDR1 SGHRS, CDR2 YFSETQ. The CDR3 extends over 15 amino acids. The CDR3 loop is CASSPRQAAGNTIYF. CDR3 sequence (DNA): TGCGCCAGCAGCCCGAGACAGGCAGCAGGAAACACCATATATTTT.

The V call is TRBV20-1, the J call TRBJ1-2; 7 bases are a match to TRBD1. The V and J ends lost 4 bases and 6 bases, in that order; junction bases with no gene match: 2. The CDR3 covers 11 residues. The germline V gene encodes CDR1 DFQATT and CDR2 SNEGSKA (reference sequence). CDR3 nucleotide sequence: TGCAGTGCTACTACAGGGGATGGCTACACCTTC. This translates into CSATTGDGYTF.

The chain uses TRBV4-2 and TRBJ2-1, with a possible D match to TRBD1 (5 bases). The CDR3 consists of 14 residues. CDR1 LGHNA and CDR2 YNFKEQ come from the germline V gene. Between the trimmed V and J ends, which lost 0 bases and 10 bases, there was a span of 13 bases. CDR3 in DNA: TGTGCCAGCAGCCAAGATGCAGGGTCGCTCGAGCAGTTCTTC. Its protein product is CASSQDAGSLEQFF.

This chain uses TRBV28 with TRBJ1-4; TRBD1 matches at 12 bases. V shed 11 bases and J 7 bases; nucleotides not matched to a gene: 11. The CDR3 totals 15 residues. From germline, CDR1 is MDHEN and CDR2 SYDVKM. The DNA for the CDR3 is TGTGCCTTGGGGACAGGGGGCAATTTGGGTGAAAAACTGTTTTTT. Its protein is CALGTGGNLGEKLFF.

There are a few counts of this clone. CDR3 bases: TGTGCCAGCAGTTACGATGATCGGAGTCTCAAAGAGACCCAGTACTTC. This sequence encodes CASSYDDRSLKETQYF. V usage is TRBV6-6 and J usage is TRBJ2-5; D ambiguous. This CDR3 has 16 residues. Germline CDR1 and CDR2: MNHNY and SVGAGI (reference sequence). V gave up 2 bases and J gave up 3 bases, with 16 bases separating them.

The chain is built from TRBV5-8 and TRBJ2-2; D is ambiguous. This CDR3 comprises 16 residues. Germline assignment: CDR1 SGHTS and CDR2 YDEGEE. Trimming removed 4 bases from V and 4 bases from J, with 17 bases in between. CDR3: CASSPIYQRRTGELFF. The CDR3 nucleotides are TGTGCCAGCAGCCCGATCTACCAAAGACGCACCGGGGAGCTGTTTTTT.

The V gene is TRBV2, the J gene TRBJ1-1, with D possibly being TRBD1 (5 bases). This CDR3 is built from 13 residues. Germline loops: CDR1 SNHLY, CDR2 FYNNEI. Trimming removed 7 bases at V and 6 bases at J, with 15 bases between. CDR3: CASMRGEFSEAFF. CDR3 bases: TGTGCCAGCATGAGAGGGGAATTCTCTGAAGCTTTCTTT.

The chain employs TRBV7-9 and TRBJ1-3; D remains unclear. V shed 4 bases and J shed 4 bases, with 8 bases lying between them. CDR3 length: 13 amino acids. CDR1 and CDR2 (germline): SEHNR, FQNEAQ (reference sequence). Here the CDR3 DNA reads TGTGCCAGCAGCTCCGCCGGAGGAAACACCATATATTTT. It encodes CASSSAGGNTIYF.

The rearrangement links TRBV11-3 to TRBJ2-6; 7 bases are shared with TRBD2. With 5 bases clipped from V and 2 bases from J, the junction kept 6 bases outside the gene matches. In germline, CDR1 is SGHNT, CDR2 YENEEA. The CDR3 totals 16 residues. The CDR3 here is CASSPGRGAGANVLTF. The CDR3 DNA is TGTGCCAGCAGCCCTGGACGGGGGGCTGGGGCCAACGTCCTGACTTTC.

CDR3 in amino acids: CASSNPVTNTEAFF. In DNA form, the CDR3 reads TGTGCCAGCAGCAATCCAGTTACGAACACTGAAGCTTTCTTT. The chain has TRBV28 and TRBJ1-1; no reliable D call. Germline V gene sequence: CDR1 MDHEN, CDR2 SYDVKM. The CDR3 extends over 14 amino acids. V was trimmed by 6 bases and J by 1 base, leaving 12 bases between them. The full variable domain, with the rest looked up from reference TRBV28 and TRBJ1-1, is DVKVTQSSRYLVKRTGEKVFLECVQDMDHENMFWYRQDPGLGLRLIYFSYDVKMKEKGDIPEGYSVSREKKERFSLILESASTNQTSMYLCASSNPVTNTEAFFGQGTRLTVV.

As concerns this clone: Other DNA sequences in this specimen translate into the identical CDR3. The J gene is TRBJ1-1, the V gene TRBV5-1; D is unclear. CDR3 length: 14 amino acids. Trimming shortened V by 2 bases and J by 2 bases, and 10 bases separated the two germline ends. The V gene's germline CDR1 is SGHRS and CDR2 YFSETQ. CDR3 residues: CASSLGGGNTEAFF. CDR3 DNA sequence: TGCGCCAGCAGCTTAGGAGGTGGAAACACTGAAGCTTTCTTT.

The J gene is TRBJ1-5, the V gene TRBV7-9; TRBD1 is a possible D gene (5 bases). Between the trimmed V and J ends, which lost 6 bases and 1 base, there was a span of 10 bases. The length of the CDR3 is 14 residues. Germline V gene data show CDR1 as SEHNR and CDR2 as FQNEAQ (reference sequence). As DNA, the CDR3 is TGTGCCAGCAGTCCGGGGGTGAGCAATCAGCCCCAGCATTTT. Encoded protein: CASSPGVSNQPQHF.

The rearrangement joins TRBV25-1 to TRBJ2-2, with D possibly TRBD1 on 5 matching bases. Germline V lookup: CDR1 MGHDK, CDR2 SYGVNS. V dropped 2 bases and J dropped 6 bases, with 7 bases sitting between them. The length of the CDR3 is 13 residues. The CDR3 DNA reads as TGTGCCAGCAGTGAAACAGGACCCGGGGAGCTGTTTTTT. This codes for CASSETGPGELFF.